This T cell receptor beta chain was captured by sequencing in a study of blood T cell repertoires in COVID-19. On the study more broadly: The United States, Italy and Spain supplied acute and convalescent COVID-19 samples. Sample material is recorded as cDNA or gDNA derived from T cells, B-cell-depleted T cells, or PBMCs.

Original methodology: Amplification with reference gene primers provided the estimates of nucleated cell counts. Here immunoSEQ multiplex PCR was the method, and the copy in TCRdb shows in-frame clones only, minus some. V, J and clone size derive from that table, while D and trimming were established from the DNA sequence. The profile shows 60,000 to 70,000 clones, about nine tenths of them singletons. Trimming removed 4 bases at V and 4 bases at J, with 13 bases between. The CDR3 is made up of 14 amino acids. Germline V CDR1 and CDR2: KGHSH, LQKENI. The receptor was derived from a man between 45 and 60 years old with active COVID-19. The source material was peripheral blood. The V and J genes are TRBV18 and TRBJ1-1, with D possibly matching TRBD1 (5 bases). The DNA of the CDR3 is TGTGCCAGCTCACACGGACATAAGAGCACTGAAGCTTTCTTT. This codes for CASSHGHKSTEAFF.